These 2 T cell receptor beta chains were all obtained from the same sample, sequenced in a study of tumor-infiltrating lymphocytes in primary liver carcinoma (dated by TCRdb to the late 2010s). Without any cell sorting, total RNA and DNA were co-extracted from around 18-30 mg of bulk tissue using the AllPrep DNA/RNA mini kit. The data were produced on an Illumina HiSeq 2500. Using a constant-region primer and ProtoScript II reverse transcriptase, TCRbeta-specific cDNA was reverse-transcribed from around 500 ng total RNA. The TCRbeta libraries were prepared through three rounds of nested multiplex PCR following a slightly modified ARM-PCR procedure. Each of the first two PCR rounds ran for about 10 cycles and used multiplex TRBV1-TRBV30 forward primers together with a Cbeta reverse primer. The public sequencing data were trimmed at Q25 with fastp and processed into clonotypes with MiXCR by TCRdb, which kept only in-frame beta chains. Entries that share a CDR3 protein sequence are merged under the most common genes and DNA. For this sample there are tens of thousands of distinct CDR3 sequences; around 78% appear just once. Roughly 38% of the sample is taken by the ten largest.

The sequencing sample was made of liver tumor tissue from sampling region 5. What the cell subset or site label conveys for this sample: tumor region T5, tumor centre. Source of these receptors: a middle-aged man with primary liver carcinoma and hepatitis B virus infection.

V gene TRBV11-3 combines with J gene TRBJ2-2; D not resolved. CDR3 size: 15 residues. V was pared by 9 bases and J by 4 bases, with 18 bases between. Germline V gene lookup returns CDR1 SGHNT and CDR2 YENEEA. The CDR3 region is CARWCLKAITGELFF. The CDR3 bases are TGTGCCAGGTGGTGCCTTAAGGCCATCACCGGGGAGCTGTTTTTT.

Only a few counts were recorded for this clonotype. The chain has TRBV7-2 and TRBJ2-7, with D hard to call. This CDR3 contains 13 residues. Trimming removed 0 bases from V and 7 bases from J, with 10 bases in between. Germline V lookup: CDR1 SGHTA, CDR2 FQGNSA. CDR3 bases: TGTGCCAGCAGCTTAGCGACGGTCGGGGAGCAGTACTTC. Translation gives CASSLATVGEQYF.